Sequencing of this T cell receptor beta chain was carried out in a study of blood T cell repertoires in COVID-19. In assigning cohorts, the study relied on participant-reported clinical history. Original processing methods: For nucleated cells, counts were estimated from reference gene primer amplification. TCRdb keeps only in-frame clones here, not all; method: immunoSEQ multiplex PCR. V, J and clone size are taken as reported in that table, and D and trimming were inferred from the DNA itself. The sample has about 220,000 clones; about 87% are singletons. Trimming took 0 bases from V and 5 from J, leaving 8 bases between them. The CDR3 totals 13 residues. CDR1 MNHEY and CDR2 SVGEGT come from the germline V gene.

This chain uses TRBV6-2 or TRBV6-3 with TRBJ2-7; D remains ambiguous. The source of this sequence is a woman aged 25 to 39 who had recovered from COVID-19. What was sequenced was PBMCs or T cells enriched from blood (not recorded which). The CDR3 reads CASSYSLSHEQYF. CDR3 nucleotide sequence: TGTGCCAGCAGTTACTCATTATCCCACGAGCAGTACTTC.